The clone carrying this T cell receptor beta chain was seen a few times. As yet, its antigen is unknown. The data were taken from a study of T-cell reconstitution after alpha-beta-depleted transplantation in children. Broader study findings: The high TCRbeta diversity at day 60 in some patients came from surviving recipient T cells and thymic progenitors. Newly produced T cells mostly accounted for T-cell counts and diversity one year post-transplant.

The CDR3 totals 14 residues. The ends were cut back, 4 bases at V and 0 bases at J, with 10 bases in the middle. Germline V gene sequence: CDR1 SQVTM, CDR2 ANQGSEA. Preparation of the TCRbeta library used unique molecular identifiers. TCRdb reprocessed the PCR reads via MiXCR and lists one record per CDR3 protein. This sample has some 550,000 distinct CDR3 sequences, with about 23% found just once. The chain couples TRBV29-1 to TRBJ1-3; D is ambiguous. This specimen consisted of PBMCs, mostly from graft donor cells, obtained 360 days after TCRalphabeta/CD19-depleted stem cell transplant. This receptor was identified in a boy under three years old who had a stem cell transplant for acute myeloid leukemia, so the T cells may come from the graft donor. The DNA for the CDR3 is TGCAGCGTTGTAGTAGGGAGCTCTGGAAACACCATATATTTT. Translated: CSVVVGSSGNTIYF.